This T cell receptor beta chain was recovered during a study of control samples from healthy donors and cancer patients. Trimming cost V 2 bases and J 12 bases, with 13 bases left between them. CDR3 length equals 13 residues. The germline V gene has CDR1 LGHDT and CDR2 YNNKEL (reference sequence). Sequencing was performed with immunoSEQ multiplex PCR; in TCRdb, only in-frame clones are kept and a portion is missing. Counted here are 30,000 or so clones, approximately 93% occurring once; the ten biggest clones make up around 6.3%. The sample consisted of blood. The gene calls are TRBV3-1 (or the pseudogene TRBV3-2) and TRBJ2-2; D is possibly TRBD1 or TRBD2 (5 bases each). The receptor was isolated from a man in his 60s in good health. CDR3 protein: CASSQPGGRKLFF. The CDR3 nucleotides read TGTGCCAGCAGCCAACCTGGGGGACGGAAGCTGTTTTTT.